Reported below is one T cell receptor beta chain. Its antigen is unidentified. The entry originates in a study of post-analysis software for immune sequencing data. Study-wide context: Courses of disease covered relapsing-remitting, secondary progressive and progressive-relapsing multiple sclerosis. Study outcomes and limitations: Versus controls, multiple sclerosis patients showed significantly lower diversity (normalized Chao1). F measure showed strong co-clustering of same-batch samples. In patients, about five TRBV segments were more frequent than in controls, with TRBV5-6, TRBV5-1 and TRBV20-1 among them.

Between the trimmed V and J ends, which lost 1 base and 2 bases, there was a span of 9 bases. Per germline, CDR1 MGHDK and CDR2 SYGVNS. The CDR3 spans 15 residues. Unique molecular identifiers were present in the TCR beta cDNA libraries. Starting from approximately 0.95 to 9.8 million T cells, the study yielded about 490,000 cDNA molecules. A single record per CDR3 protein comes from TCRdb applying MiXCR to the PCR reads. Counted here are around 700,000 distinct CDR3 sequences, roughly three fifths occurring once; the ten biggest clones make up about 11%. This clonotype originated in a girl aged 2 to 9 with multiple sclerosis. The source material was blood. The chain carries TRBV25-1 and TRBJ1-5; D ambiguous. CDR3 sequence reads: CASSESGEGNQPQHF. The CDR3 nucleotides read TGTGCCAGCAGTGAATCGGGAGAGGGCAATCAGCCCCAGCATTTT.